Listed below are T cell receptor beta chains from one sample, sequenced in a study of blood T cell repertoires in COVID-19. Sequencing was performed with immunoSEQ multiplex PCR; in TCRdb, only in-frame clones are kept and a portion is missing. The data contain a few hundred thousand clones, around 90% of them singletons. Input material: peripheral blood. The origin of the receptors is a woman aged 60 to 75 with COVID-19, enrolled during active disease. The CDR3 runs from the conserved cysteine through the conserved F or W. D genes are given only for firm matches. Clone size appears in some rows only: once, few, many, or a class for an expanded clone.

clone size,CDR3 length,J gene,V gene,D gene,CDR3 DNA,CDR3 protein
-,17,TRBJ2-4,TRBV7-2,TRBD2,TGTGCCAGCAGCGGCGCTAGCGGGGGGGTGACCAAAAACATTCAGTACTTC,CASSGASGGVTKNIQYF
-,15,TRBJ1-2,TRBV14,TRBD1,TGTGCCAGCAGCCCTATAAACAGGGGTAACTATGGCTACACCTTC,CASSPINRGNYGYTF
-,14,TRBJ2-3,TRBV19,TRBD2,TGTGCCAGTGGCGTTAGCGGGGGCACAGATACGCAGTATTTT,CASGVSGGTDTQYF
-,13,TRBJ1-2,TRBV18,-,TGTGCCAGCTCACAAACCGACATGGGTGGCTACACCTTC,CASSQTDMGGYTF
-,16,TRBJ1-5,TRBV5-5,-,TGTGCCAGCAGCTTGGGGCCTAATAGGGACTCGGGGCCCCAGCATTTT,CASSLGPNRDSGPQHF
few,16,TRBJ1-2,TRBV2,-,TGTGCCAGCAGTGAAAGGCAGCGCCCGCTGATCTATGGCTACACCTTC,CASSERQRPLIYGYTF
-,14,TRBJ1-1,TRBV5-1,-,TGCGCCAGCAGCTGGGGGCAGGCGAACACTGAAGCTTTCTTT,CASSWGQANTEAFF
-,12,TRBJ2-7,TRBV30,TRBD1,TGTGCCTGGATGGGACAGGGAGACGAGCAGTACTTC,CAWMGQGDEQYF
-,15,TRBJ2-5,TRBV6-5,TRBD2,TGTGCCACAAAGAGGGCGGGGGGGAACCAAGAGACCCAGTACTTC,CATKRAGGNQETQYF
once,15,TRBJ2-3,TRBV6-4,TRBD1,TGTGCCAGCAGTGACGGGACAGGGGAGACAGATACGCAGTATTTT,CASSDGTGETDTQYF
once,14,TRBJ1-2,TRBV6-2/TRBV6-3,-,TGTGCCAGCAGTTACTTGAGACACAGCTATGGCTACACCTTC,CASSYLRHSYGYTF
-,14,TRBJ1-2,TRBV18,-,TGTGCCAGCTCACTCGGGTCAGGGGACTATGGCTACACCTTC,CASSLGSGDYGYTF
-,15,TRBJ1-1,TRBV4-1,-,TGCGCCAGCAGCCAAGATCTCAGGGGTTACACTGAAGCTTTCTTT,CASSQDLRGYTEAFF
-,15,TRBJ2-3,TRBV11-3,-,TGTGCCAGCAGCTCCCGGGACTCAAGCACAGATACGCAGTATTTT,CASSSRDSSTDTQYF
-,15,TRBJ1-6,TRBV5-1,TRBD1,TGCGCCAGCAGCCCGGGACAGGGGGCAGGTTCACCCCTCCACTTT,CASSPGQGAGSPLHF
-,12,TRBJ1-1,TRBV7-8,-,TGTGCCAGCAGCTTCGGGGATACTGAAGCTTTCTTT,CASSFGDTEAFF
-,13,TRBJ2-5,TRBV7-2,TRBD2,TGTGCCAGCAGCTCCGGCGGGGGGGAGACCCAGTACTTC,CASSSGGGETQYF
-,14,TRBJ1-2,TRBV6-5,-,TGTGCCAGCAGTTACTCGACAATGCGGGGTGGCTACACCTTC,CASSYSTMRGGYTF
-,15,TRBJ1-2,TRBV6-1,-,TGTGCCAGCAGTGAGGAGCCTAGGGCAGGGAATGGCTACACCTTC,CASSEEPRAGNGYTF
few,18,TRBJ2-4,TRBV27,-,TGTGCCAGCAGTTTATCCACCCCGGGACACTTAGCCAAAAACATTCAGTACTTC,CASSLSTPGHLAKNIQYF
many,11,TRBJ2-7,TRBV5-1,-,TGCGCCAGCAGGGGGGCGGCCGAGCAGTACTTC,CASRGAAEQYF
-,15,TRBJ1-6,TRBV6-5,-,TGTGCCAGCAGGAGCAGGCTACACTATAATTCACCCCTCCACTTT,CASRSRLHYNSPLHF
-,16,TRBJ2-3,TRBV18,TRBD2,TGTGCCAGCTCACCAGGAGCTAGCGGGGCGGTAGATACGCAGTATTTT,CASSPGASGAVDTQYF
-,13,TRBJ1-5,TRBV28,TRBD1,TGTGCCAGCCGACAGGGCAGAAATCAGCCCCAGCATTTT,CASRQGRNQPQHF
-,11,TRBJ1-2,TRBV29-1,-,TGCAGCGTTGCCCCAGGCTATGGCTACACCTTC,CSVAPGYGYTF
-,13,TRBJ1-5,TRBV12-5,-,TGTGCTAGTGGTTGCAGGGTGCATCAGCCCCAGCATTTT,CASGCRVHQPQHF
-,12,TRBJ2-1,TRBV4-1,-,TGCGCCAGCAGCCAAGGAGTATATGAGCAGTTCTTC,CASSQGVYEQFF
once,15,TRBJ1-1,TRBV6-5,TRBD1,TGTGCCAGCAGTTCGGACAGGGGGCGTTGGACTGAAGCTTTCTTT,CASSSDRGRWTEAFF
-,14,TRBJ2-7,TRBV6-9,TRBD1,TGTGCCAGCAGTCCGGGACAGAGCTCCTACGAGCAGTACTTC,CASSPGQSSYEQYF
-,12,TRBJ2-3,TRBV3-1/TRBV3-2,TRBD1,TGTGCCAGCAGGCGACAGGGAGATACGCAGTATTTT,CASRRQGDTQYF
-,16,TRBJ2-5,TRBV9,TRBD2,TGTGCCAGCAGCGTAGAATTAGCGGGGGTTGGGGAGACCCAGTACTTC,CASSVELAGVGETQYF
-,14,TRBJ1-4,TRBV5-1,-,TGCGCCAGCAGCCTCAGGGCGGAAGGTGAAAAACTGTTTTTT,CASSLRAEGEKLFF
-,13,TRBJ2-5,TRBV12-3/TRBV12-4,-,TGTGCCAGCAGTACCCGGGGGTCATTGACCCAGTACTTC,CASSTRGSLTQYF
-,17,TRBJ1-1,TRBV7-6,-,TGTGCCAGCAGCTTAGTGGAGGGGACGGGATTTGACACTGAAGCTTTCTTT,CASSLVEGTGFDTEAFF
-,12,TRBJ2-2,TRBV27,-,TGTGCCAGCAGTTTTAGCACCGGGGAGCTGTTTTTT,CASSFSTGELFF
-,15,TRBJ2-5,TRBV5-1,TRBD1,TGCGCCAGCAGCCCGATGGGACAGAAACAAGAGACCCAGTACTTC,CASSPMGQKQETQYF
-,15,TRBJ1-2,TRBV9,TRBD1,TGTGCCAGCAGCGCCCCGGGACAGGAAAACTATGGCTACACCTTC,CASSAPGQENYGYTF
-,16,TRBJ1-4,TRBV6-2/TRBV6-3,TRBD1,TGTGCCAGCAGCAAGATACAGGGGGCGCTCCATGAAAAACTGTTTTTT,CASSKIQGALHEKLFF
-,16,TRBJ1-1,TRBV7-6,TRBD1,TGTGCCAGCAGCCGGGGACAGCTACTAATGAACACTGAAGCTTTCTTT,CASSRGQLLMNTEAFF
-,13,TRBJ1-2,TRBV20-1,TRBD1,TGCAGTGCTAGTGGCCAGGGGGCGGATGGCTACACCTTC,CSASGQGADGYTF